One and the same sample provided the 20 T cell receptor beta chains below, sequenced in a study of human T cells and chemical hapten exposure. TCRdb fed the RACE reads into MiXCR, producing one record per CDR3 protein. The sample has some 400,000 distinct CDR3 sequences; 5.1% are singletons. Regarding time point: pre-sensitization, week 0. This sample's treatment: therapeutic diphenylcyclopropenone sensitization with weekly scalp DPC. This specimen was whole blood, taken in connection with sensitization to the hapten diphenylcyclopropenone (DPC). The receptors here all came from a woman between 45 and 60 years old with alopecia areata. Some clones in this sample may be carry-over from other donors' samples.

This clonotype was seen a handful of times. V usage is TRBV7-9 and J usage is TRBJ1-1; no clear D gene. The V and J ends lost 2 bases and 5 bases respectively, with 15 bases between them. This CDR3 spans 15 amino acids. Germline CDR1 is SEHNR and CDR2 is FQNEAQ (reference sequence). This chain's CDR3 is CASSLFGVGDTEAFF. CDR3 sequence (DNA): TGTGCCAGCAGCTTATTCGGGGTTGGCGATACTGAAGCTTTCTTT.

In its sample, this clonotype was seen many times. This chain joins TRBV12-3 or TRBV12-4 and TRBJ2-1; D not certain. Trimming took off 6 bases at V and 0 bases at J, with 12 bases between the two ends. The CDR3 contains 15 residues. CDR3 DNA sequence: TGTGCCAGCAGCGGGTACTCGAGCTCCTACAATGAGCAGTTCTTC. Residues: CASSGYSSSYNEQFF.

This clonotype was found many times. The chain recombines TRBV7-2 with TRBJ2-1; 9 nucleotides match TRBD1. V trimming: 6 bases; J trimming: 7 bases; junction bases outside the gene matches: 13. The CDR3 spans 16 residues. From germline, CDR1 is SGHTA and CDR2 FQGNSA. CDR3 DNA: TGTGCCAGCAGGGACAGACCGGGACAGGGATCGAATGAGCAGTTCTTC. It specifies CASRDRPGQGSNEQFF.

This clonotype was found many times. The J gene is TRBJ2-5, the V gene TRBV2; no firm D call. This CDR3 comprises 12 residues. In germline, CDR1 is SNHLY, CDR2 FYNNEI. V shed 7 bases and J shed 5 bases, with 11 bases lying between them. The CDR3 region is CASKYLTETQYF. In DNA form, the CDR3 reads TGTGCCAGCAAGTACCTGACGGAGACCCAGTACTTC.

The table lists this clonotype with a few counts. The V gene is TRBV2, the J gene TRBJ1-1; D is unresolved. The CDR3 consists of 11 residues. Germline assignment: CDR1 SNHLY and CDR2 FYNNEI. The V and J ends lost 2 bases and 4 bases respectively, with 2 bases between them. CDR3 sequence reads: CASSESTEAFF. The DNA of the CDR3 is TGTGCCAGCAGTGAATCCACTGAAGCTTTCTTT.

The rearrangement links TRBV9 to TRBJ2-2, with a possible D match to TRBD1 (6 bases). The germline V and J ends were trimmed by 1 base and 3 bases, with 13 bases remaining between them. In germline, CDR1 is SGDLS, CDR2 YYNGEE. This CDR3 is 16 amino acids long. CDR3 loop: CASSVLRQVDTGELFF. In nucleotides, the CDR3 is TGTGCCAGCAGCGTACTGAGACAGGTGGACACCGGGGAGCTGTTTTTT.

This clonotype was recorded many times. The chain uses TRBV7-8 and TRBJ2-2; 7 nucleotides align to TRBD2. The CDR3 totals 16 residues. From germline, CDR1 is SGHVS and CDR2 FQNEAQ. The V and J ends lost 5 bases and 4 bases, in that order; junction bases with no gene match: 10. In DNA, the CDR3 is TGTGCCAGCAGCCCGTGGACGGGGGGTTTCACCGGGGAGCTGTTTTTT. Its translation is CASSPWTGGFTGELFF. Full variable domain (rest looked up from reference TRBV7-8 and TRBJ2-2): GAGVSQSPRYKVAKRGQDVALRCDPISGHVSLFWYQQALGQGPEFLTYFQNEAQLDKSGLPSDRFFAERPEGSVSTLKIQRTQQEDSAVYLCASSPWTGGFTGELFFGEGSRLTVL.

This clonotype was detected many times. The rearrangement links TRBV20-1 to TRBJ2-7; D uncertain. The germline V gene has CDR1 DFQATT and CDR2 SNEGSKA (reference sequence). Trimming cost V 5 bases and J 0 bases, with 11 bases left between them. The CDR3 has 13 residues. The CDR3 DNA sequence: TGCAGTGCTGAAGGCCCTAACTCCTACGAGCAGTACTTC. This encodes CSAEGPNSYEQYF.

This clonotype has more than one count but fewer than ten. The J gene is TRBJ2-5, the V gene TRBV27, with D perhaps matching TRBD2 (5 bases). V lost 10 bases to trimming and J lost 4 bases, with 19 bases between them. CDR1 and CDR2 (germline): MNHEY, SMNVEV (reference sequence). The CDR3 has 14 residues. This chain's CDR3 is CATRFVPGVETQYF. The CDR3 nucleotides are TGTGCCACCCGCTTCGTTCCCGGGGTAGAGACCCAGTACTTC.

This clonotype appeared once. This chain links TRBV10-3 with TRBJ2-1; either TRBD1 or TRBD2 may fit D (5 bases each). V dropped 10 bases and J dropped 0 bases, with 13 bases sitting between them. Germline V CDR1 and CDR2: ENHRY, SYGVKD. The CDR3 consists of 14 residues. DNA for the CDR3: TGTGCCACCCTTGATGGGACCTCCTACAATGAGCAGTTCTTC. Its translation: CATLDGTSYNEQFF.

This clonotype was recorded at least ten times. The chain couples TRBV7-7 to TRBJ2-2; possible D gene TRBD1, 5 bases. The germline gives CDR1 SSHAT, CDR2 FNYEAQ (reference sequence). V was shortened by 2 bases and J by 7 bases, with 11 bases between the two germline ends. The CDR3 length is 14 residues. The CDR3 reads CASSLRAGRGELFF. Here the CDR3 DNA reads TGTGCCAGCAGCTTAAGGGCAGGGCGCGGGGAGCTGTTTTTT.

A remark on this clonotype: A clone one base away is much larger, so this may be a read error. V and J are TRBV6-2 or TRBV6-3 and TRBJ1-5, with unresolved D. The CDR3 contains 12 residues. Germline assignment: CDR1 MNHEY and CDR2 SVGEGT. The germline V and J ends were trimmed by 8 bases and 2 bases, with 7 bases remaining between them. DNA of the CDR3: TGTGCCAGCGAGGGCGGCAATCAGCCCCAGCATTTT. Translated: CASEGGNQPQHF.

This clonotype showed up just a few times. The chain carries TRBV20-1 and TRBJ1-3; D remains ambiguous. The CDR3 length is 14 residues. Trimming cost V 3 bases and J 0 bases, with 9 bases left between them. Germline-derived CDR1 and CDR2 are DFQATT and SNEGSKA (reference sequence). For the CDR3, the DNA is TGCAGTGCTAGGGGTATGGACTCTGGAAACACCATATATTTT. Encoded protein: CSARGMDSGNTIYF.

This clonotype was counted ten times or more. The V call is TRBV5-5, the J call TRBJ1-4; 7 bases line up with TRBD1. V trimming: 3 bases; J trimming: 8 bases; junction bases outside the gene matches: 7. The CDR3 covers 14 residues. From germline, CDR1 is SGHKS and CDR2 YYEKEE (reference sequence). In nucleotides, the CDR3 is TGTGCCAGCAGCTCACAGGGGACCGTAGAAAAACTGTTTTTT. This gives the protein CASSSQGTVEKLFF.

In its sample, this clonotype was seen a few times. The rearrangement links TRBV7-8 to TRBJ1-5; D gene ambiguous. The length of the CDR3 is 13 residues. V was clipped by 5 bases and J by 7 bases, with 12 bases between them. The germline V gene has CDR1 SGHVS and CDR2 FQNEAQ. The CDR3 region has the DNA TGTGCCAGCAGCCTGGGCCTTGAACAGCCCCAGCATTTT. Encoded protein: CASSLGLEQPQHF.

There are a few counts of this clonotype. The chain links TRBV30 to TRBJ2-5, with unresolved D. Trimming shortened V by 2 bases and J by 2 bases, and 12 bases separated the two germline ends. The CDR3 runs to 14 residues. Germline assignment: CDR1 GTSNPN and CDR2 SVGIG (reference sequence). The CDR3 reads CAWSKETLQETQYF. In DNA form, the CDR3 reads TGTGCCTGGAGTAAGGAGACCCTTCAAGAGACCCAGTACTTC. The full variable domain, in which reference TRBV30 and TRBJ2-5 provide the parts outside the CDR3, is SQTIHQWPATLVQPVGSPLSLECTVEGTSNPNLYWYRQAAGRGLQLLFYSVGIGQISSEVPQNLSASRPQDRQFILSSKKLLLSDSGFYLCAWSKETLQETQYFGPGTRLLVL.

This clonotype turned up a few times. This chain connects TRBV7-6 to TRBJ2-3, with D hard to call. The CDR3 is 13 residues long. Germline loops: CDR1 SGHVS, CDR2 FNYEAQ. Trimming took 4 bases from V and 5 from J, leaving 10 bases between them. The CDR3 protein is CASSSFPGDTQYF. DNA for the CDR3: TGTGCCAGCAGCTCTTTCCCAGGAGATACGCAGTATTTT.

There are many counts of this clonotype. The chain uses TRBV28 and TRBJ1-3; no firm D call. This CDR3 contains 13 residues. V was trimmed by 3 bases and J by 1 base, leaving 4 bases between them. CDR1 is MDHEN and CDR2 is SYDVKM in the germline V gene. This CDR3 is CASSFLSGNTIYF. DNA for the CDR3: TGTGCCAGCAGTTTCCTGTCTGGAAACACCATATATTTT. Drawing the rest from reference TRBV28 and TRBJ1-3, the complete variable domain is DVKVTQSSRYLVKRTGEKVFLECVQDMDHENMFWYRQDPGLGLRLIYFSYDVKMKEKGDIPEGYSVSREKKERFSLILESASTNQTSMYLCASSFLSGNTIYFGEGSWLTVV.

This sequence joins TRBV27 and TRBJ2-4, with D possibly called TRBD1 or TRBD2 (5 bases each). Between the trimmed V and J ends, which lost 2 bases and 7 bases, there was a span of 12 bases. CDR3 length: 14 amino acids. Germline CDR1 is MNHEY and CDR2 is SMNVEV (reference sequence). The CDR3 sequence: CASSLERWGNIQYF. The CDR3 region has the DNA TGTGCCAGCAGTTTAGAGCGGTGGGGGAACATTCAGTACTTC.

This clonotype was detected a few times. The chain couples TRBV20-1 to TRBJ1-4, with D tentatively TRBD1 (6 bases). CDR3 length equals 13 residues. V was shortened by 7 bases and J by 1 base, with 10 bases between the two germline ends. CDR1 is DFQATT, CDR2 SNEGSKA, per germline (reference sequence). CDR3 loop: CSVRGVTNEKLFF. DNA of the CDR3: TGCAGTGTTAGGGGGGTAACTAATGAAAAACTGTTTTTT.